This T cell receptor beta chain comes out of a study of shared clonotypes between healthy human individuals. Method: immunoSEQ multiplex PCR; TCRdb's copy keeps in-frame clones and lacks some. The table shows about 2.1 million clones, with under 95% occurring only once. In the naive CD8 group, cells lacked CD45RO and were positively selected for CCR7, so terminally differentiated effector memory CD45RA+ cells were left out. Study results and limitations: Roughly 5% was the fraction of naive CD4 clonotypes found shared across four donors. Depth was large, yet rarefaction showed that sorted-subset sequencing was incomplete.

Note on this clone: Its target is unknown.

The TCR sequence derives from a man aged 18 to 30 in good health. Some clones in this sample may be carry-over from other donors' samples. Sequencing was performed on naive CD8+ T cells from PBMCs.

DNA for the CDR3: TGTGCCACCAGCAGAGATAGGGAGTCGGTTGGCAGGGATCAGCCCCAGCATTTT. Its protein is CATSRDRESVGRDQPQHF. The gene calls are TRBV15 and TRBJ1-5; D might be TRBD1 (5 bases). This CDR3 region has 18 residues. In germline, CDR1 is LNHNV, CDR2 YYDKDF (reference sequence). Between the trimmed V and J ends, which lost 0 bases and 5 bases, there was a span of 20 bases. Drawing the rest from reference TRBV15 and TRBJ1-5, the complete variable domain is DAMVIQNPRYQVTQFGKPVTLSCSQTLNHNVMYWYQQKSSQAPKLLFHYYDKDFNNEADTPDNFQSRRPNTSFCFLDIRSPGLGDTAMYLCATSRDRESVGRDQPQHFGDGTRLSIL.